This T cell receptor beta chain was identified in a study of blood T cell repertoires in COVID-19. The wider study: The study drew acute and convalescent COVID-19 samples from the United States, Italy and Spain. From T cells, B-cell-depleted T cells, or PBMCs came the material, which was cDNA or gDNA.

Assay used: immunoSEQ multiplex PCR; TCRdb lists only in-frame clones, some missing. The sample includes 25,000 to 35,000 clones, 87% of them seen just once. V trimming: 6 bases; J trimming: 8 bases; junction bases outside the gene matches: 14. This CDR3 region has 17 residues. The germline gives CDR1 SGHDN, CDR2 FVKESK. The specimen sequenced was peripheral blood. The chain uses TRBV14 and TRBJ2-1; the match to TRBD2 covers 12 bases. The sequence was collected from a man aged 55 to 69 with active COVID-19. CDR3 loop: CASSHRRRTSGDHEQFF. The CDR3 nucleotides read TGTGCCAGCAGTCACAGACGTAGGACTAGCGGGGACCATGAGCAGTTCTTC.